This T cell receptor beta chain derives from a study of blood T cells in healthy people across ages. Study-wide background: About one barcoded beta molecule per two T cells came from capture by template switching. Points from the study as a whole: PBMCs went unsorted, and a conclusive naive versus antigen-experienced comparison was therefore prevented. Diversity of TCR beta per million T cells declined in a roughly linear way with age.

The extraction recovered at least 5 micrograms of total RNA per sample. Primed by a sample-barcoded 5' primer and a J-beta primer mix, a second PCR proceeded for 7 to 11 cycles. TCRdb independently ran MiXCR on the 5' RACE reads; one entry per CDR3 protein. The sample carries over 550,000 distinct CDR3 sequences, around 31% recorded once. This clonotype showed up many times. The antigen is unknown. Sequences were obtained from blood. The clonotype was recovered from an elderly woman in good health.

The CDR3 nucleotides read TGCAGTGCTAGACCCTATAAGGAGCAGTTCTTC. As protein: CSARPYKEQFF. The chain couples TRBV20-1 to TRBJ2-1; no definite D call. The germline V and J ends were trimmed by 2 bases and 10 bases, with 9 bases remaining between them. This CDR3 spans 11 amino acids. The V gene's germline CDR1 is DFQATT and CDR2 SNEGSKA (reference sequence).